A selection of T cell receptor beta chains follows, all from one sample in a study of T cell responses to AZD1222 COVID-19 vaccine. Produced via immunoSEQ multiplex PCR; TCRdb's table is partial and in-frame only. The sample holds under 200,000 clones, 90% to 95% seen once. The sequences come from peripheral blood, collected on day 0 of AZD1222 vaccination. The source of these receptors is an adult in good health. CDR3s include the opening cysteine and the closing phenylalanine or tryptophan. Each record gives: clone size, D gene, J gene, V gene, CDR3 DNA, CDR3 protein. The D gene is left open where the match is weak. Expanded clones get a size class; other rows say once, few or many, or leave the size out.

>NA|TRBD2|TRBJ2-7|TRBV27
TGTGCCAGCAGCCCAGGACTAGCGGGGGAGCAGTACTTC
CASSPGLAGEQYF
>NA|NA|TRBJ1-4|TRBV4-1
TGCGCCAGCAGCCAAGGGGTGATAACCGACCGGGACGAGAGGGAAAAACTGTTTTTT
CASSQGVITDRDEREKLFF
>once|TRBD2|TRBJ2-5|TRBV13
TGTGCCAGCAGCTCCCCGGGGACTAGGATGAGAGAGACCCAGTACTTC
CASSSPGTRMRETQYF
>NA|NA|TRBJ2-3|TRBV19
TGTGCCAGTAGTTTTATACAGGGAGGCACAGATACGCAGTATTTT
CASSFIQGGTDTQYF
>NA|NA|TRBJ1-2|TRBV10-3
TGTGCCCATCACACGGGGGAGAACTATGGCTACACCTTC
CAHHTGENYGYTF
>NA|TRBD1|TRBJ1-2|TRBV5-1
TGCGCCAGCAGCACGGGACAGGAAGAAGGTGGCTACACCTTC
CASSTGQEEGGYTF
>few|TRBD1|TRBJ2-5|TRBV30
TGTGCCTGGATGGGACAGTGGACCCAGTACTTC
CAWMGQWTQYF
>NA|NA|TRBJ2-1|TRBV5-1
TGCGCCAGCAGCCACGCGGACGGCAATGAGCAGTTCTTC
CASSHADGNEQFF
>NA|NA|TRBJ2-5|TRBV19
TGTGCCAGTAGCGGGGAGACCCAGTACTTC
CASSGETQYF
>NA|TRBD1|TRBJ1-2|TRBV5-1
TGCGCCAGCAGCTCATCCTTACAGGGGCGGTACGGGGGCTACACCTTC
CASSSSLQGRYGGYTF
>once|NA|TRBJ1-2|TRBV9
TGTGCCAGCAGCGTAGAGGGGGGGCCATATGGCTACACCTTC
CASSVEGGPYGYTF
>NA|TRBD2|TRBJ2-7|TRBV6-5
TGTGCCAGCTTCGAAGGAAGCGGGAGACCCTACGAGCAGTACTTC
CASFEGSGRPYEQYF
>NA|NA|TRBJ1-3|TRBV6-1
TGTGCCAGCAGTGAAAGGGAATCCGGAAACACCATATATTTT
CASSERESGNTIYF
>NA|TRBD1|TRBJ2-7|TRBV5-4
TGTGCCAGCAGTCGCTCCGGGACAGGGTCCTACGAGCAGTACTTC
CASSRSGTGSYEQYF
>NA|NA|TRBJ1-3|TRBV9
TGTGCCAGCAGCGAGAGACAGGGAAACACCATATATTTT
CASSERQGNTIYF
>few|NA|TRBJ1-1|TRBV28
TGTGCCAGCAGTTCCAGGGGAGGGAACACTGAAGCTTTCTTT
CASSSRGGNTEAFF
>NA|NA|TRBJ1-6|TRBV3-1/TRBV3-2
TGTGCCAGCAGCCAAGTCTTGAGGAATTCACCCCTCCACTTT
CASSQVLRNSPLHF
>NA|NA|TRBJ1-2|TRBV6-1
TGTGCCAGCAGTGAAGGGAGGGTCTATGGCTACACCTTC
CASSEGRVYGYTF
>NA|TRBD2|TRBJ2-7|TRBV10-3
TGTGCCATCAGTGAGACTAGCGGGAGTGTGCAGTACTTC
CAISETSGSVQYF
>NA|TRBD1|TRBJ1-5|TRBV6-5
TGTGCCAGCAGACACCAACAGGGGAATCAGCCCCAGCATTTT
CASRHQQGNQPQHF
>NA|NA|TRBJ2-7|TRBV3-1/TRBV3-2
TGTGCCAGCAGCCTGGAAGGTAGCTCCTACGAGCAGTACTTC
CASSLEGSSYEQYF
>NA|NA|TRBJ1-5|TRBV19
TGTGCCAGTAATCCCAGGCCCCACAGGGACCTGGGGTCCCAGCATTTT
CASNPRPHRDLGSQHF
>NA|TRBD2|TRBJ2-3|TRBV24-1
TGTGCCACCAGTGCCCGCCCGGGACTAGCGGGAGGGCCTCGGGATACGCAGTATTTT
CATSARPGLAGGPRDTQYF
>NA|NA|TRBJ2-2|TRBV6-1
TGTGCCAGCAGTCCCCGGGGCACCGGGGAGCTGTTTTTT
CASSPRGTGELFF
>NA|NA|TRBJ1-3|TRBV7-9
TGTGCCAGCAGCTTAGAGGGACGGAGAGGAGGAAACACCATATATTTT
CASSLEGRRGGNTIYF
>NA|NA|TRBJ2-5|TRBV7-3
TGTGCCAGCAGCTCTAAACCTGGGGGGTCGGGCGAGACCCAGTACTTC
CASSSKPGGSGETQYF
>NA|NA|TRBJ2-5|TRBV27
TGTGCCAGCAGTCCGGGTGGGTACACCCAGTACTTC
CASSPGGYTQYF
>NA|TRBD2|TRBJ2-1|TRBV4-1
TGCGCCAGCAGCCAAGCCCGGGGGGAATACAATGAGCAGTTCTTC
CASSQARGEYNEQFF
>NA|NA|TRBJ1-2|TRBV9
TGTGCCAGCAGCCCCGGGGCAGGATATGGCTACACCTTC
CASSPGAGYGYTF
>NA|TRBD2|TRBJ2-6|TRBV10-3
TGTGCCATCAGCGAGAATGGGCTGACTAGCGGGAGGGTCTCTGGGGCCAACGTCCTGACTTTC
CAISENGLTSGRVSGANVLTF
>NA|TRBD2|TRBJ2-7|TRBV13
TGTGCCAGCAGCCCCCCTGGTTTGGGGACTAGCTCCTTGGGGGAGCAGTACTTC
CASSPPGLGTSSLGEQYF
>NA|TRBD1|TRBJ1-5|TRBV7-9
TGTGCCAGCAGCTTTGGGACAGGGGACTTTAGCAATCAGCCCCAGCATTTT
CASSFGTGDFSNQPQHF
>NA|TRBD2|TRBJ2-1|TRBV6-6
TGTGCCAGCAGTTACATCGGCGCGGGAGGGGGCGATGAGCAGTTCTTC
CASSYIGAGGGDEQFF
>NA|NA|TRBJ2-7|TRBV20-1
TGCAGTGCTAGTAGGGCCCCACGCCCCTACGAGCAGTACTTC
CSASRAPRPYEQYF
>few|NA|TRBJ2-3|TRBV3-1/TRBV3-2
TGTGCCAGCAGCCAAGTGGCAACCGCCGCGGTGCATTTT
CASSQVATAAVHF
>NA|TRBD1|TRBJ1-2|TRBV9
TGTGCCAGCACTGGAGGGGGCAACTATGGCTACACCTTC
CASTGGGNYGYTF
>few|TRBD2|TRBJ2-1|TRBV4-1
TGCGCCAGCAGCCAAGTAGACATGGGACTAGCGGGACTCAATGAGCAGTTCTTC
CASSQVDMGLAGLNEQFF
>NA|NA|TRBJ2-2|TRBV5-1
TGCGCCAGCAGCTTGGAGGTGGGGAACACCGGGGAGCTGTTTTTT
CASSLEVGNTGELFF
>NA|NA|TRBJ2-7|TRBV28
TGTGCCAGCAGGGAAGGGCTAGAAGGGAGGCCAACCCACTACGAGCAGTACTTC
CASREGLEGRPTHYEQYF
>NA|TRBD2|TRBJ2-7|TRBV6-6
TGTGCCAGCAGTCCTTTGGGGACTACTAGGGGAAGAAGGAGTTACGAGCAGTACTTC
CASSPLGTTRGRRSYEQYF
>NA|TRBD2|TRBJ2-7|TRBV28
TGTGCCAGCAGGTCACTAGCGGGAGTTCCCTCCTACGAGCAGTACTTC
CASRSLAGVPSYEQYF
>NA|NA|TRBJ2-7|TRBV12-3/TRBV12-4
TGTGCCAGCAGTTATCCGGGGACCTACGAGCAGTACTTC
CASSYPGTYEQYF